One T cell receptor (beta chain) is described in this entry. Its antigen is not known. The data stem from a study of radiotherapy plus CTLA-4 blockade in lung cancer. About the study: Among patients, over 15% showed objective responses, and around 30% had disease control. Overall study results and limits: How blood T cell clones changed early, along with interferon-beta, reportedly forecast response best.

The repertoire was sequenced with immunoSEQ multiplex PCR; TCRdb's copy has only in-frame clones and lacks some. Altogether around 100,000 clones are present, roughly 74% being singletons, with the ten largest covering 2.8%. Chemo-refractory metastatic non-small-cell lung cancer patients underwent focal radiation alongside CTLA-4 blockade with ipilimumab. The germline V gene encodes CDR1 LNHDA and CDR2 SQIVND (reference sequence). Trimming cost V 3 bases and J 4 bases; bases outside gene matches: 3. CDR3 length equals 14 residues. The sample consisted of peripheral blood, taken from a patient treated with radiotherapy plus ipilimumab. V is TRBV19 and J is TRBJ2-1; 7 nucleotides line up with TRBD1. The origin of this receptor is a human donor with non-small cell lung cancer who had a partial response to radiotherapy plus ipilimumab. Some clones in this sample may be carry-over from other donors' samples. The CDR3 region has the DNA TGTGCCAGTAGTATGACAGGGCGATACAATGAGCAGTTCTTC. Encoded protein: CASSMTGRYNEQFF.